This entry is about one TCR beta chain. Its antigen is unidentified. This record comes from a study of T cell responses to AZD1222 COVID-19 vaccine. Study observations and caveats: Spike-specific TCRs gained breadth and depth after people received two AZD1222 doses. Of the AZD1222 recipients, only 5 or 6 were seropositive at baseline.

TCRdb keeps only in-frame clones here, not all; method: immunoSEQ multiplex PCR. In the table there are fewer than 100,000 clones, 75% to 90% of which are singletons. The germline gives CDR1 MDHEN, CDR2 SYDVKM. The trim removed 7 bases at V and 7 bases at J, leaving 7 bases unmatched. The CDR3 extends over 13 amino acids. The sample in question was peripheral blood, obtained 28 days after the second AZD1222 dose. V and J are TRBV28 and TRBJ2-7; 10 bases match TRBD1. The sequence came from an adult who received the AZD1222 COVID-19 vaccine. Written as DNA, the CDR3 is TGTGCCAGCACAGGACAGGGGGAGTTTGAGCAGTACTTC. Protein product: CASTGQGEFEQYF.